This paragraph covers one T cell receptor (beta chain) sequence. The target antigen is unknown. The method was immunoSEQ multiplex PCR; TCRdb's version includes in-frame clones alone and lacks a portion of them. Seen here are about 160,000 clones, around 96% observed once, and the top ten hold 0.89%. V was cut by 0 bases and J by 7 bases, with 4 bases left in between. The CDR3 loop spans 11 amino acids. Germline values: CDR1 SGHDT, CDR2 YYEEEE. The donors were part of the validation cohort, which consisted of under 150 subjects and was separate from the first cohort of 666 subjects. This sample is drawn from a study of cytomegalovirus exposure and HLA in healthy donors. Overall study findings and caveats: The finding came from a later analysis; first-cohort TCR clusters tended to co-occur in the 120 or so validation repertoires. Accounts indicate the classifier identified cytomegalovirus status with strong specificity and sensitivity.

Sequenced sample: PBMCs. The gene calls are TRBV5-6 and TRBJ1-1; D gene uncertain. This receptor was identified in a young woman in good health and CMV-seronegative. In DNA form, the CDR3 reads TGTGCCAGCAGCTTGGCCAGTGAAGCTTTCTTT. This codes for CASSLASEAFF.